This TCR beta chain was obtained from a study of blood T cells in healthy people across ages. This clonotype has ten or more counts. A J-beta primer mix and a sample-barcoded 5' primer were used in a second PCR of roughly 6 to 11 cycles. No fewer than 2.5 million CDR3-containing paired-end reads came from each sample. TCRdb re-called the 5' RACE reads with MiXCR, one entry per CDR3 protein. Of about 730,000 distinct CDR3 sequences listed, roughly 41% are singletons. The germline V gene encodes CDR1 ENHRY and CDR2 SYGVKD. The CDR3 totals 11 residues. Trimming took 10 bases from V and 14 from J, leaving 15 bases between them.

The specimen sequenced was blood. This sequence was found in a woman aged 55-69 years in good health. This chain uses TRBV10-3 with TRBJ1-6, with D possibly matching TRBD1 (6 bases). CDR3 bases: TGTGCCACCGGGACATCCTCCACCCTCCACTTT. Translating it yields CATGTSSTLHF.